The 8 T cell receptor beta chains below all came from one sample that was sequenced in a study of blood T cell repertoires in COVID-19. TCRdb's table, derived via immunoSEQ multiplex PCR, lists solely in-frame clones and lacks some. This sample has approximately 74,000 clones, with 80% to 85% found just once. Sequencing input: peripheral blood. These TCRs come from a man at least 80 years old with active or convalescent COVID-19.

CDR3 nucleotides: TGCGCCAGCAGCTTGAACCCGGGATATGGCTACACCTTC. Translating it yields CASSLNPGYGYTF. The gene calls are TRBV5-1 and TRBJ1-2; D call uncertain. The CDR3 consists of 13 residues. The ends were cut back, 1 base at V and 5 bases at J, with 9 bases in the middle. Per the germline V gene, CDR1 is SGHRS and CDR2 is YFSETQ.

V usage is TRBV3-1 (or the pseudogene TRBV3-2) and J usage is TRBJ2-1; possibly TRBD1 for D (7 bases). Germline CDR1 reads LGHDT; CDR2 reads YNNKEL (reference sequence). Between the trimmed V and J ends, which lost 4 bases and 2 bases, there was a span of 15 bases. The CDR3 covers 16 residues. DNA for the CDR3: TGTGCCAGCAGCCGTACTGGAGGGGGCACCTACAATGAGCAGTTCTTC. Its protein is CASSRTGGGTYNEQFF.

V gene TRBV3-1 (or the pseudogene TRBV3-2) combines with J gene TRBJ2-7, with TRBD2 identical over 9 bases. The J segment lost 7 bases and the V segment lost 4 bases, leaving 8 bases of the junction unmatched. Germline lookup yields CDR1 LGHDT and CDR2 YNNKEL (reference sequence). The CDR3 contains 14 residues. In DNA form, the CDR3 reads TGTGCCAGCAGCCGGGCGGGAGGGCCGGAAGAGCAGTACTTC. Translating it yields CASSRAGGPEEQYF.

This clone was seen a single time. The chain links TRBV28 to TRBJ1-5; D unclear. This CDR3 comprises 15 residues. Germline lookup yields CDR1 MDHEN and CDR2 SYDVKM. Trimming pared 8 bases from V and 0 bases from J, leaving 14 bases between. As DNA, the CDR3 is TGTGCCAGCGGGTACAGCCCCTATAGCAATCAGCCCCAGCATTTT. Protein: CASGYSPYSNQPQHF. Looking up the rest from reference TRBV28 and TRBJ1-5 gives the full variable domain: DVKVTQSSRYLVKRTGEKVFLECVQDMDHENMFWYRQDPGLGLRLIYFSYDVKMKEKGDIPEGYSVSREKKERFSLILESASTNQTSMYLCASGYSPYSNQPQHFGDGTRLSIL.

The chain employs TRBV11-3 and TRBJ2-3; D gene uncertain. Germline V gene data show CDR1 as SGHNT and CDR2 as YENEEA. The CDR3 is 15 amino acids. Trimming left V 5 bases short and J 7 bases short, with 19 bases between. In nucleotides, the CDR3 is TGTGCCAGCAGCACGGCTAGGAATCAAGTATATACGCAGTATTTT. Encoded protein: CASSTARNQVYTQYF.

This clone has only a few counts. This chain joins TRBV6-2 or TRBV6-3 and TRBJ1-1, with D perhaps TRBD1 (5 bases). The V gene lost 5 bases and the J gene lost 1 base, with 8 bases spanning the gap. Germline V gene data show CDR1 as MNHEY and CDR2 as SVGEGT. This CDR3 is 13 amino acids long. CDR3 sequence: CASSGAWNTEAFF. CDR3 nucleotide sequence: TGTGCCAGCAGTGGGGCGTGGAACACTGAAGCTTTCTTT.

The genes are TRBV5-1 and TRBJ1-4; 8 bases line up with TRBD1. The V segment lost 6 bases and the J segment 5 bases; nucleotides outside the gene matches: 12. The CDR3 is 16 amino acids. Germline V gene sequence: CDR1 SGHRS, CDR2 YFSETQ. CDR3 in DNA: TGCGCCAGCACCGCAAACTCAGGGGGCCCCAATGAAAAACTGTTTTTT. This sequence encodes CASTANSGGPNEKLFF.

The V call is TRBV6-4, the J call TRBJ1-2; D remains unclear. V was clipped by 2 bases and J by 7 bases, with 8 bases between them. The germline V gene has CDR1 MRHNA and CDR2 SNTAGT. The CDR3 totals 12 residues. The CDR3 protein is CASSDAGFGYTF. CDR3 nucleotides: TGTGCCAGCAGTGACGCGGGTTTTGGCTACACCTTC.